Listed here are 15 T cell receptor beta chains from one sample, sequenced in a study of identical twins. TCRdb re-called the 5' RACE reads through MiXCR, storing one row per CDR3 protein. The sample carries some 690,000 distinct CDR3 sequences, over 20% recorded once. These data were also reused for a study on T cells expressing NK-cell markers.

Material for sequencing was PBMCs. The origin of the receptors is a young woman in good health.

The gene calls are TRBV7-9 and TRBJ2-7; TRBD1 agrees at 11 bases. This CDR3 has 17 residues. CDR1 and CDR2 from the germline V gene are SEHNR and FQNEAQ (reference sequence). V gave up 1 base and J gave up 0 bases; unmatched junction bases: 5. CDR3 sequence: CASSLGTGGPLSYEQYF. The CDR3 DNA reads TGTGCCAGCAGCTTAGGGACAGGGGGCCCGCTCTCCTACGAGCAGTACTTC.

This clonotype was counted ten times or more. V gene TRBV3-1 combines with J gene TRBJ2-3, with D unresolved. The CDR3 extends over 11 amino acids. Germline lookup yields CDR1 LGHDT and CDR2 YNNKEL (reference sequence). The CDR3 nucleotides read TGTGCTACAAGGAGCACAGATACGCAGTATTTT. The encoded protein is CATRSTDTQYF.

This clonotype was seen only a few times. The J gene is TRBJ2-2, the V gene TRBV15, with a tentative D call TRBD2 (5 bases). The CDR3 loop spans 16 amino acids. Between the trimmed V and J ends, which lost 2 bases and 5 bases, there was a span of 15 bases. CDR1 LNHNV and CDR2 YYDKDF come from the germline V gene (reference sequence). The CDR3 here is CATSRSRTLLTGELFF. The CDR3 bases are TGTGCCACCAGCAGATCGCGGACTCTCCTTACCGGGGAGCTGTTTTTT.

The chain employs TRBV20-1 and TRBJ2-3, with D possibly matching TRBD2 (7 bases). Looked up from germline, CDR1 is DFQATT and CDR2 is SNEGSKA (reference sequence). This CDR3 is 13 amino acids long. CDR3 coding DNA: TGCAGCCAGGACGGGGGGCGCACAGATACGCAGTATTTT. Translation: CSQDGGRTDTQYF.

The chain joins TRBV24-1 to TRBJ2-5; the match to TRBD1 covers 8 bases. CDR3 length: 16 residues. V was pared by 3 bases and J by 1 base, with 6 bases of the junction left unmatched. CDR1 and CDR2 (germline): KGHDR, SFDVKD. CDR3 region: CATSDPTDRGQETQYF. The CDR3 region has the DNA TGTGCCACCAGTGATCCTACAGACAGGGGCCAAGAGACCCAGTACTTC.

This clonotype turned up a few times. This sequence joins TRBV4-2 and TRBJ2-7; D is perhaps TRBD1 or TRBD2 (5 bases each). V was cut by 0 bases and J by 3 bases, with 12 bases left in between. The germline V gene encodes CDR1 LGHNA and CDR2 YNFKEQ. The CDR3 has 15 amino acids. CDR3 sequence (DNA): TGTGCCAGCAGCCAAGAGGGGGACGGCTACTACGAGCAGTACTTC. Translation gives CASSQEGDGYYEQYF.

This chain joins TRBV25-1 and TRBJ2-1; D unclear. The CDR3 has 13 residues. V was shortened by 3 bases and J by 8 bases, with 11 bases between the two germline ends. Germline-derived CDR1 and CDR2 are MGHDK and SYGVNS. CDR3 DNA: TGTGCCAGCAGTGATTCCCTAGTCCATGAGCAGTTCTTC. Translating it yields CASSDSLVHEQFF.

The table lists this clonotype with a few counts. This rearrangement joins TRBV27 to TRBJ1-2; 11 bases match TRBD1. The V gene end was trimmed by 3 bases and the J gene end by 5 bases; junction bases not matched to a gene: 2. Germline assignment: CDR1 MNHEY and CDR2 SMNVEV (reference sequence). The CDR3 covers 14 residues. Written as DNA, the CDR3 is TGTGCCAGCAGTTTTGGGACAGGGGGGTATGGCTACACCTTC. This encodes CASSFGTGGYGYTF.

The chain has TRBV2 and TRBJ2-5; D is ambiguous. The V end lost 0 bases, the J end lost 5 bases, and 10 bases lay between the germline ends. The CDR3 extends over 14 amino acids. Germline V gene data show CDR1 as SNHLY and CDR2 as FYNNEI. CDR3 sequence: CASSEAGVRETQYF. The CDR3, as DNA: TGTGCCAGCAGTGAAGCAGGAGTTCGGGAGACCCAGTACTTC.

This clonotype was detected only a few times. The rearrangement joins TRBV19 to TRBJ2-1; 7 bases agree with TRBD1. CDR3 size: 13 residues. J was trimmed by 5 bases and V by 7 bases; bases with no gene match: 5. Germline V gene sequence: CDR1 LNHDA, CDR2 SQIVND (reference sequence). The CDR3 nucleotides read TGTGCCAGTACCCGACAGGGAAACAATGAGCAGTTCTTC. Encoded protein: CASTRQGNNEQFF. The full variable domain, completed using reference TRBV19 and TRBJ2-1, is DGGITQSPKYLFRKEGQNVTLSCEQNLNHDAMYWYRQDPGQGLRLIYYSQIVNDFQKGDIAEGYSVSREKKESFPLTVTSAQKNPTAFYLCASTRQGNNEQFFGPGTRLTVL.

This sequence joins TRBV12-3 or TRBV12-4 and TRBJ2-7, with TRBD1 matching 11 bases. The ends lost 3 bases at V and 6 bases at J; junction bases unmatched: 7. CDR3 length: 15 residues. Written as DNA, the CDR3 is TGTGCCAGCAGTTTCGGACAGGGGGCAATATCCGAGCAGTACTTC. It translates to CASSFGQGAISEQYF.

This clonotype was seen a handful of times. V gene TRBV20-1 combines with J gene TRBJ2-3, with TRBD2 identical over 9 bases. Germline values: CDR1 DFQATT, CDR2 SNEGSKA (reference sequence). V was clipped by 3 bases and J by 0 bases; unmatched bases: 4. This CDR3 comprises 15 residues. The CDR3 is CSARRLAASTDTQYF. CDR3 nucleotide sequence: TGCAGTGCTAGGAGACTAGCGGCTAGCACAGATACGCAGTATTTT.

This clonotype was picked up a small number of times. J is TRBJ2-3 and V is TRBV20-1, with TRBD2 matching 11 bases. With 3 bases clipped from V and 2 bases from J, the junction kept 10 bases outside the gene matches. Germline V lookup: CDR1 DFQATT, CDR2 SNEGSKA (reference sequence). The CDR3 is 17 residues long. CDR3 region: CSARKNIAGGPTDTQYF. In DNA form, the CDR3 reads TGCAGTGCTAGGAAGAACATAGCGGGGGGGCCCACAGATACGCAGTATTTT.

This clonotype was seen only a few times. This rearrangement joins TRBV6-2 or TRBV6-3 to TRBJ2-7, with D perhaps being TRBD1 or TRBD2 (5 bases each). Germline values: CDR1 MNHEY, CDR2 SVGEGT. Deletions cut 0 bases from V and 6 bases from J, with 6 bases between. The CDR3 extends over 12 amino acids. CDR3 in amino acids: CASSYSGVEQYF. The CDR3 bases are TGTGCCAGCAGTTACTCGGGGGTCGAGCAGTACTTC.

The genes are TRBV20-1 and TRBJ2-3; 11 bases fit TRBD1. Germline assignment: CDR1 DFQATT and CDR2 SNEGSKA (reference sequence). Losses at the gene ends were 3 bases for V and 2 bases for J; bases not matched to a gene: 4. The CDR3 loop spans 15 amino acids. CDR3 region: CSASGQGANTDTQYF. The DNA for the CDR3 is TGCAGTGCTAGTGGACAGGGGGCGAACACAGATACGCAGTATTTT.